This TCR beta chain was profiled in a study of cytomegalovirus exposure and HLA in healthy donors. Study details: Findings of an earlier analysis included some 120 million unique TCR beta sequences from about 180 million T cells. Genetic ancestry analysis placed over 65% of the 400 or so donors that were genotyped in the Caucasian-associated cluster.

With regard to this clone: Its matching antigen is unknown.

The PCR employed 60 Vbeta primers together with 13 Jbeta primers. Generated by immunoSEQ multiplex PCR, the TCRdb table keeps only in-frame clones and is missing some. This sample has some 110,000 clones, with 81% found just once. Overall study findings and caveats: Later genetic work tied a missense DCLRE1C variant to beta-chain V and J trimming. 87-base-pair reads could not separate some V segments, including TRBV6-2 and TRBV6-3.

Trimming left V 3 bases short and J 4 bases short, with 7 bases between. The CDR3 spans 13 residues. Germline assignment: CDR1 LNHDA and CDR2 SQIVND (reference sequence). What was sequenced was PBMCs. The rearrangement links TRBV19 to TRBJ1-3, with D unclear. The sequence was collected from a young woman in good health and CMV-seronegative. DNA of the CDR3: TGTGCCAGTAGTATTAAACACGGAAACACCATATATTTT. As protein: CASSIKHGNTIYF.